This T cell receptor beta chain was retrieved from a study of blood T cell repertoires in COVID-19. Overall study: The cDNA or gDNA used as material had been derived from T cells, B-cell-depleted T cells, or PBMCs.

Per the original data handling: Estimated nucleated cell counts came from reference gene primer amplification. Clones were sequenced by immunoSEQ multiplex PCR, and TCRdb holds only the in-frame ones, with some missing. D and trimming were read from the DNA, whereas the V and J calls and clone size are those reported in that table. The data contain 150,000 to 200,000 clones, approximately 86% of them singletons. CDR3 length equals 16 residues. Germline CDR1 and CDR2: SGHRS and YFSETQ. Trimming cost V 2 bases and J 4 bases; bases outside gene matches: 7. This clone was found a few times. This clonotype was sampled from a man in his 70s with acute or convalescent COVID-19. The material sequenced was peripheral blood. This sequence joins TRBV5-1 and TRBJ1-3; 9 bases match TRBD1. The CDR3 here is CASSLRPGQGGNTIYF. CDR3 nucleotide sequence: TGCGCCAGCAGCTTACGGCCGGGACAGGGCGGAAACACCATATATTTT.